The present entry profiles one T cell receptor (beta chain) with its context. The antigen is not known. Together with a sample-barcoded 5' primer, a J-beta primer mix was included in a second PCR lasting about 7 to 12 cycles. One entry per CDR3 protein, called by TCRdb with MiXCR from the 5' RACE reads. This sample yields 1.2 million to 1.5 million distinct CDR3 sequences, of which approximately 60% are seen a single time; 5.5% to 8% belongs to the top ten. CDR3 length: 14 residues. Trimming took 4 bases from V and 4 from J, leaving 11 bases between them. This specimen belongs to a study of blood T cells in healthy people across ages. Overall study findings and caveats: Across the age range, TCR beta diversity per million T cells fell in a roughly linear way.

The gene calls are TRBV12-3 or TRBV12-4 and TRBJ2-4, with D tentatively TRBD1 (6 bases). The sequencing input was blood. The TCR comes from a man between 18 and 29 years old in good health. CDR3 sequence reads: CASSSRTAKNIQYF. CDR3 DNA: TGTGCCAGCAGTTCCCGGACAGCTAAAAACATTCAGTACTTC.